Following are 2 T cell receptor beta chains from one sample sequenced in a study of long-term antiretroviral therapy in people with HIV (dated by TCRdb to the early 2020s). The immunoSEQ hsTCRB v3.0 assay was used at survey level resolution to sequence the TRB variable region. TCRdb retrieved this table from immuneACCESS and kept in-frame rearrangements only. Not all clones are present; in checked studies, unresolved V genes account for under half, and no reason is known for the remainder. In all, the sample holds 40,000 to 50,000 clones, and about 94% of those were seen once. 2.2% of the sample comes from the top ten. Sequencing was performed on unsorted PBMCs, taken 9 to 9.5 years after starting antiretroviral therapy. Source of these receptors: a young man with HIV.

The chain couples TRBV28 to TRBJ1-2; TRBD1 aligns across 7 bases. The CDR3 sequence is 16 residues long. Germline loops: CDR1 MDHEN, CDR2 SYDVKM. Unmatched junction bases numbered 10, after V lost 5 bases and J lost 1 base. The CDR3 nucleotides are TGTGCCAGCAGTAAGGGACCCAGGGGGGTTAACTATGGCTACACCTTC. This codes for CASSKGPRGVNYGYTF.

This chain uses TRBV7-9 with TRBJ1-2; a possible D gene is TRBD1 (6 bases). The CDR3 extends over 12 amino acids. Per germline, CDR1 SEHNR and CDR2 FQNEAQ (reference sequence). V lost 4 bases, J lost 10 bases, and 13 bases lay in between. The CDR3, as DNA: TGTGCCAGCAGCTCAGACAGGAGGCCCTACACCTTC. Residues: CASSSDRRPYTF.